Each of the 22 T cell receptor beta chains below was sequenced from the same sample in a study of cytomegalovirus exposure and HLA in healthy donors. Primers included in the PCR were 60 Vbeta and 13 Jbeta primers. Produced via immunoSEQ multiplex PCR; TCRdb's table is partial and in-frame only. The table records 130,000 or so clones, roughly four fifths of them present only once. Input material: PBMCs. The source of these receptors is a woman between 55 and 75 years old in good health and CMV-seronegative.

This clone appeared a single time. This chain uses TRBV5-5 with TRBJ2-3, with TRBD1 identical over 7 bases. V lost 3 bases, J lost 2 bases, and 6 bases stayed unmatched. Germline loops: CDR1 SGHKS, CDR2 YYEKEE (reference sequence). CDR3 length equals 15 residues. CDR3 region: CASSSVTGTTDTQYF. The CDR3 DNA is TGTGCCAGCAGCTCCGTGACAGGGACCACAGATACGCAGTATTTT.

V usage is TRBV6-5 and J usage is TRBJ2-7; TRBD2 matches 13 bases. Germline V lookup: CDR1 MNHEY, CDR2 SVGAGI. J lost 2 bases, V lost 5 bases, and 3 bases had no gene match. The CDR3 extends over 15 amino acids. The CDR3 DNA is TGTGCCAGCAGTATGGGACTAGCGGGGACCTACGAGCAGTACTTC. Amino acid sequence: CASSMGLAGTYEQYF.

The chain couples TRBV5-1 to TRBJ2-5; TRBD2 matches at 10 bases. Trimming cost V 0 bases and J 2 bases; bases outside gene matches: 7. The CDR3 spans 17 residues. Looked up from germline, CDR1 is SGHRS and CDR2 is YFSETQ. As DNA, the CDR3 is TGCGCCAGCAGCTTGGCGCGGACTAGCGGAGCGCAAGAGACCCAGTACTTC. It specifies CASSLARTSGAQETQYF. The full variable domain, completed using reference TRBV5-1 and TRBJ2-5, is KAGVTQTPRYLIKTRGQQVTLSCSPISGHRSVSWYQQTPGQGLQFLFEYFSETQRNKGNFPGRFSGRQFSNSRSEMNVSTLELGDSALYLCASSLARTSGAQETQYFGPGTRLLVL.

V is TRBV5-1 and J is TRBJ2-3; unclear D gene. CDR3 length: 14 amino acids. V dropped 5 bases and J dropped 2 bases, with 12 bases sitting between them. Per germline, CDR1 SGHRS and CDR2 YFSETQ. CDR3 sequence (DNA): TGCGCCAGCAGACTAAGCCCTATCACAGATACGCAGTATTTT. Its protein product is CASRLSPITDTQYF.

This clone was counted a few times. DNA for the CDR3: TGTGCCAGCAGTTTAGGGGGGACAGGGGTGGGTCAGCCCCAGCATTTT. As protein: CASSLGGTGVGQPQHF. V is TRBV28 and J is TRBJ1-5, with 10 bases identical to TRBD1. The trim removed 2 bases at V and 6 bases at J, leaving 7 bases unmatched. Germline V gives CDR1 MDHEN, CDR2 SYDVKM. There are 16 residues in the CDR3.

J is TRBJ2-2 and V is TRBV5-1; TRBD1 aligns across 9 bases. Germline trimming cut 4 bases from V and 2 bases from J; bases unmatched to any gene: 6. The CDR3 is 16 residues long. Germline V CDR1 and CDR2: SGHRS, YFSETQ. The CDR3 coding sequence is TGCGCCAGCAGCCCACAGGGGGCAGGAAACACCGGGGAGCTGTTTTTT. Protein: CASSPQGAGNTGELFF. The variable domain in full, completed from reference TRBV5-1 and TRBJ2-2, reads KAGVTQTPRYLIKTRGQQVTLSCSPISGHRSVSWYQQTPGQGLQFLFEYFSETQRNKGNFPGRFSGRQFSNSRSEMNVSTLELGDSALYLCASSPQGAGNTGELFFGEGSRLTVL.

The CDR3 is CASSHRTDRGLNGYTF. CDR3 DNA sequence: TGTGCCAGCAGCCACCGAACCGACAGGGGGCTCAATGGCTACACCTTC. The chain combines TRBV14 with TRBJ1-2; 10 bases map to TRBD1. The junction had 10 bases not matched to a gene; V was cut back by 3 bases and J by 6 bases. Germline CDR1 reads SGHDN; CDR2 reads FVKESK. CDR3 length equals 16 residues. Full variable domain (missing parts from reference TRBV14 and TRBJ1-2): EAGVTQFPSHSVIEKGQTVTLRCDPISGHDNLYWYRRVMGKEIKFLLHFVKESKQDESGMPNNRFLAERTGGTYSTLKVQPAELEDSGVYFCASSHRTDRGLNGYTFGSGTRLTVV.

The rearrangement joins TRBV27 to TRBJ2-2; TRBD1 agrees at 10 bases. The CDR3 is 15 amino acids. J was trimmed by 2 bases and V by 6 bases; bases with no gene match: 3. Germline-derived CDR1 and CDR2 are MNHEY and SMNVEV (reference sequence). The CDR3 DNA is TGTGCCAGCAGCCCGACAGGGGGCAACACCGGGGAGCTGTTTTTT. Translation: CASSPTGGNTGELFF.

V gene TRBV19 combines with J gene TRBJ2-7; 14 bases align to TRBD2. The germline gives CDR1 LNHDA, CDR2 SQIVND (reference sequence). There are 18 residues in the CDR3. Germline trimming cut 4 bases from V and 6 bases from J; bases unmatched to any gene: 14. CDR3 nucleotide sequence: TGTGCCAGTAGTAAGACCGGGACTAGCGGGAGAGGCGGTGTCGAGCAGTACTTC. Its protein product is CASSKTGTSGRGGVEQYF.

This clone showed up just a few times. The chain uses TRBV30 and TRBJ1-6; D is ambiguous. Per germline, CDR1 GTSNPN and CDR2 SVGIG (reference sequence). The ends were cut back, 7 bases at V and 3 bases at J, with 10 bases in the middle. This CDR3 is built from 13 residues. The CDR3 is CAYMARYNSPLHF. CDR3 nucleotide sequence: TGTGCCTACATGGCCCGCTATAATTCACCCCTCCACTTT.

This chain links TRBV23-1 with TRBJ2-7; 10 bases map to TRBD1. TRBV23-1 is assigned to the ORF class and has an uncertain function. This CDR3 is 16 amino acids long. Trimming at V came to 2 bases and at J to 3 bases, leaving 7 bases not matched to a gene. The CDR3 is CASSQRGQGSIYEQYF. The DNA of the CDR3 is TGCGCCAGCAGTCAAAGGGGACAGGGGTCAATCTACGAGCAGTACTTC.

DNA of the CDR3: TGTGCCAGCAGCCCAGAGACAGGTTACAACTATGGCTACACCTTC. It codes for CASSPETGYNYGYTF. V gene TRBV7-3 combines with J gene TRBJ1-2, with D possibly TRBD1 on 6 matching bases. Trimming removed 5 bases from V and 2 bases from J, with 15 bases in between. The length of the CDR3 is 15 residues. The germline V gene has CDR1 SGHTA and CDR2 FQGTGA.

In this sample, this clone turned up a few times. This chain joins TRBV11-2 and TRBJ2-2; 13 positions match TRBD2. The CDR3 runs 19 residues. Trimming took 4 bases from V and 4 from J; bases not matched to a gene: 12. From germline, CDR1 is SGHAT and CDR2 FQNNGV. CDR3 bases: TGTGCCAGCAGCTCCCGCCGGACTAGCGGGAGTATGGGCACCGGGGAGCTGTTTTTT. Translation gives CASSSRRTSGSMGTGELFF.

V is TRBV6-5 and J is TRBJ2-7; TRBD2 agrees at 11 bases. The CDR3 is 14 residues long. V lost 6 bases, J lost 1 base, and 2 bases stayed unmatched. From germline, CDR1 is MNHEY and CDR2 SVGAGI. CDR3 DNA: TGTGCCAGCAGGTTAGCGGGGGGGTCCTACGAGCAGTACTTC. It codes for CASRLAGGSYEQYF.

A single count supports this clone. The chain combines TRBV25-1 with TRBJ1-4; D is perhaps TRBD1 (6 bases). The germline V gene encodes CDR1 MGHDK and CDR2 SYGVNS. V was pared by 2 bases and J by 4 bases, with 11 bases between. There are 15 residues in the CDR3. CDR3 sequence reads: CASSEGTMGNEKLFF. The DNA of the CDR3 is TGTGCCAGCAGTGAAGGGACAATGGGTAATGAAAAACTGTTTTTT.

There are a few counts of this clone. V gene TRBV5-4 combines with J gene TRBJ2-1; TRBD2 agrees at 12 bases. Germline V lookup: CDR1 SGHNT, CDR2 YYREEE (reference sequence). The trim removed 4 bases at V and 5 bases at J, leaving 7 bases unmatched. The CDR3 runs to 16 residues. CDR3 DNA sequence: TGTGCCAGCAGCACCCCGGGACTAGCGGGCCACAATGAGCAGTTCTTC. It yields the protein CASSTPGLAGHNEQFF.

There are a few counts of this clone. The chain links TRBV27 to TRBJ2-3; possibly TRBD1 for D (6 bases). Between the trimmed V and J ends, which lost 2 bases and 0 bases, there was a span of 9 bases. Per germline, CDR1 MNHEY and CDR2 SMNVEV (reference sequence). The CDR3 has 15 residues. The CDR3 bases are TGTGCCAGCAGTTTAGGACAGACTAGCACAGATACGCAGTATTTT. Residues: CASSLGQTSTDTQYF.

The chain is built from TRBV30 and TRBJ2-2; TRBD1 matches 11 bases. Per the germline V gene, CDR1 is GTSNPN and CDR2 is SVGIG (reference sequence). The CDR3 loop spans 15 amino acids. The V segment lost 4 bases and the J segment 6 bases; nucleotides outside the gene matches: 7. The CDR3 DNA is TGTGCCTGGAAACCGGGACAGGGGGTCTCCGGGGAGCTGTTTTTT. Its translation: CAWKPGQGVSGELFF. The variable domain in full, completed from reference TRBV30 and TRBJ2-2, reads SQTIHQWPATLVQPVGSPLSLECTVEGTSNPNLYWYRQAAGRGLQLLFYSVGIGQISSEVPQNLSASRPQDRQFILSSKKLLLSDSGFYLCAWKPGQGVSGELFFGEGSRLTVL.

The chain recombines TRBV7-2 with TRBJ2-7; TRBD1 aligns across 9 bases. Unmatched junction bases numbered 5, after V lost 5 bases and J lost 3 bases. Germline CDR1 SGHTA, CDR2 FQGNSA. This CDR3 has 14 amino acids. CDR3 in amino acids: CASSIPGQGYEQYF. In nucleotides, the CDR3 is TGTGCCAGCAGCATCCCGGGACAGGGCTACGAGCAGTACTTC. Variable domain in full (rest from reference TRBV7-2 and TRBJ2-7): GAGVSQSPSNKVTEKGKDVELRCDPISGHTALYWYRQSLGQGLEFLIYFQGNSAPDKSGLPSDRFSAERTGGSVSTLTIQRTQQEDSAVYLCASSIPGQGYEQYFGPGTRLTVT.

V is TRBV7-3 and J is TRBJ2-1; no clear D. Germline CDR1 is SGHTA and CDR2 is FQGTGA. This CDR3 has 15 residues. The ends were cut back, 5 bases at V and 0 bases at J, with 11 bases in the middle. This chain's CDR3 is CASSEEFSSYNEQFF. DNA of the CDR3: TGTGCCAGCAGCGAAGAATTTAGCTCCTACAATGAGCAGTTCTTC.

The chain couples TRBV28 to TRBJ2-1; TRBD1 agrees at 9 bases. The germline CDR1 and CDR2 sequences are MDHEN and SYDVKM. The CDR3 covers 16 residues. V was clipped by 6 bases and J by 9 bases; unmatched bases: 15. DNA for the CDR3: TGTGCCAGCAGGGCCGGAGACAGGGGGTACGTTGGTGAGCAGTTCTTC. This sequence encodes CASRAGDRGYVGEQFF.

The chain is built from TRBV7-9 and TRBJ2-5; 9 bases fit TRBD1. CDR3 length: 16 amino acids. The germline gives CDR1 SEHNR, CDR2 FQNEAQ (reference sequence). Trimming took 5 bases from V and 5 from J; bases not matched to a gene: 12. The CDR3 DNA is TGTGCCAGCAGCCTTTGGGACAGGGCAGCGGGTGAGACCCAGTACTTC. It is translated as CASSLWDRAAGETQYF.